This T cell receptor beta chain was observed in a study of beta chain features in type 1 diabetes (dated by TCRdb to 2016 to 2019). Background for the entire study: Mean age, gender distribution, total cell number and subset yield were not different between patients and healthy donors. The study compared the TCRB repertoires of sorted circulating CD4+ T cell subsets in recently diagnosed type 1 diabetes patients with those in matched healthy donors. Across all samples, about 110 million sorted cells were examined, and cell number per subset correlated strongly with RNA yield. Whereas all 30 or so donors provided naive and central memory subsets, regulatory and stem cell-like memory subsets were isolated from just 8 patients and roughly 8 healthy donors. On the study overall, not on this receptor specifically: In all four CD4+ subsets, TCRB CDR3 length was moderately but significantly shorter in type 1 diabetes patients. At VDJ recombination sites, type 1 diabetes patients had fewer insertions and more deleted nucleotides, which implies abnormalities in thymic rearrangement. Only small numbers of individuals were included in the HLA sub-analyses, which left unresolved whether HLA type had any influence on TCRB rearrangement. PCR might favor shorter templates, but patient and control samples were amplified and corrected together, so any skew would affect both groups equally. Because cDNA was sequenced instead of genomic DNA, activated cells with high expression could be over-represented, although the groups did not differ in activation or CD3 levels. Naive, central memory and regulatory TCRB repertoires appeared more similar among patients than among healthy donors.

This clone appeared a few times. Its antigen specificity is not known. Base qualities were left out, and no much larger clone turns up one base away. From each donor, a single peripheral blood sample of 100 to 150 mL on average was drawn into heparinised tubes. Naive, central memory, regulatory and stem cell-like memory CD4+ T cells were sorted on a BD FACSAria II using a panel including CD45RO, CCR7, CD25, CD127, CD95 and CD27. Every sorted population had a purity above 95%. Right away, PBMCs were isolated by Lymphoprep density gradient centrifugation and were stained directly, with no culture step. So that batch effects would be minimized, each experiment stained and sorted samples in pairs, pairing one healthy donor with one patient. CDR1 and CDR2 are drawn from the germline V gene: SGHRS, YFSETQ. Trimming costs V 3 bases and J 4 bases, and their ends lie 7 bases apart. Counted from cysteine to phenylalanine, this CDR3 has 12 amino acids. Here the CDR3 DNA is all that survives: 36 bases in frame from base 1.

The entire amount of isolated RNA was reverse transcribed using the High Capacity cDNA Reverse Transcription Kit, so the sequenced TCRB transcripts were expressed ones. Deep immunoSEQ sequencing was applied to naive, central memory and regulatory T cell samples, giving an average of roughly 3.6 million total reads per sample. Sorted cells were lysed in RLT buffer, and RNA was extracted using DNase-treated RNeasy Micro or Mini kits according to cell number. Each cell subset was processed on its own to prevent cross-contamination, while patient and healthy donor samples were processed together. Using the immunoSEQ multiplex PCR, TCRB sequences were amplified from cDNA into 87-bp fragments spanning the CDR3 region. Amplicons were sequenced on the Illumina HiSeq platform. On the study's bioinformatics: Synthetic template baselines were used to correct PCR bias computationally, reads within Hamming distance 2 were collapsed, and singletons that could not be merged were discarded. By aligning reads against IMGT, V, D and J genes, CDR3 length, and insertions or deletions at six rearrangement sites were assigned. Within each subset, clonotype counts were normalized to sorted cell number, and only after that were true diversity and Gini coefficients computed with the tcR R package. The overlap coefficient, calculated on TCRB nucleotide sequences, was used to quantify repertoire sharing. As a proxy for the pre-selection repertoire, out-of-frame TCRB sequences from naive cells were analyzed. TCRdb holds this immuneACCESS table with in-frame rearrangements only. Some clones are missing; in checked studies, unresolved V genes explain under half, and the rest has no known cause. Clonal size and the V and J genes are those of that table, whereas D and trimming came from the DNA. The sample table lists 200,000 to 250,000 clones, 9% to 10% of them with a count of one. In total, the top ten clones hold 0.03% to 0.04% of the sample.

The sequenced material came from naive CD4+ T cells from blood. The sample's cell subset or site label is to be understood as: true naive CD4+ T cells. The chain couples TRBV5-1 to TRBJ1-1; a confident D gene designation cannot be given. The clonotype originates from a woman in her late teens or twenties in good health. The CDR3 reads CASSSEPTEAFF. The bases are TGCGCCAGCAGCTCCGAGCCCACTGAAGCTTTCTTT.